The rows below give T cell receptor beta chains drawn from one sample of a study of cytomegalovirus exposure and HLA in healthy donors. TCRdb's table, derived via immunoSEQ multiplex PCR, lists solely in-frame clones and lacks some. The sample shows about 130,000 clones, approximately 81% of them seen only once. The sequenced sample consisted of PBMCs. These receptors were obtained from a man aged 18 to 29 in good health and CMV-seronegative. CDR3s include the opening cysteine and the closing phenylalanine or tryptophan. Fields, in order: V gene, J gene, CDR3 protein.

>TRBV5-1|TRBJ2-1
CASSLTGTGIDEQFF
>TRBV6-1|TRBJ2-7
CASSEFTRASTYEQYF
>TRBV7-9|TRBJ2-2
CASSLSNSGELFF
>TRBV6-5|TRBJ1-2
CASSQTGQGATGYTF
>TRBV7-2|TRBJ2-3
CASSRPTGGDTQYF
>TRBV9|TRBJ1-1
CASSDKGEMNTEAFF
>TRBV11-3|TRBJ2-1
CASSNGQDNEQFF
>TRBV30|TRBJ1-6
CAWNPGANSPLHF
>TRBV5-6|TRBJ2-5
CASSPRASVETQYF
>TRBV5-1|TRBJ1-6
CASSLGGHLGSPLHF
>TRBV11-2|TRBJ1-1
CASSGAGTRNTEAFF
>TRBV6-5|TRBJ2-7
CASSFMVQGPSEQYF
>TRBV18|TRBJ1-2
CASSPNIPGQGSDSNYGYTF
>TRBV2|TRBJ1-5
CASRERDRDNQPQHF
>TRBV5-4|TRBJ1-2
CASSKWTGANYGYTF
>TRBV7-2|TRBJ2-7
CASSLEGLAAGSFYEQYF
>TRBV7-9|TRBJ2-3
CASSPGAGGPGDTQYF
>TRBV7-2|TRBJ1-1
CASSLAAIMNTEAFF
>TRBV27|TRBJ1-5
CASSLAGDSNQPQHF
>TRBV27|TRBJ2-1
CASSFLTWTGSDNEQFF
>TRBV14|TRBJ1-1
CASSQVRVDRGNTEAFF
>TRBV19|TRBJ1-1
CASIIGQTMNTEAFF
>TRBV5-1|TRBJ2-2
CASSLQDTGELFF
>TRBV11-3|TRBJ2-7
CASRNLFGSTAYEQYF
>TRBV15|TRBJ2-3
CATSRDGSENTQYF
>TRBV19|TRBJ2-1
CASSWGSGAGNEQFF
>TRBV5-4|TRBJ2-7
CASSRVPPASSYEQYF
>TRBV28|TRBJ1-5
CASSLVGGGSGQPQHF
>TRBV4-2|TRBJ1-2
CASSQGFAGGSGYTF
>TRBV30|TRBJ1-4
CAWSQGLGGEKLFF
>TRBV10-3|TRBJ2-1
CASGSLAGGNEQFF
>TRBV5-6|TRBJ2-2
CASSSRGELFF
>TRBV4-3|TRBJ2-1
CASSQATSGSFYEQFF
>TRBV27|TRBJ2-1
CASSLSSPTSSGEQFF
>TRBV29-1|TRBJ1-4
CSASGTGNEKLFF
>TRBV7-8|TRBJ2-1
CASSPLAGGLAYNEQFF
>TRBV5-1|TRBJ2-2
CASSLGQYTGELFF
>TRBV11-1|TRBJ2-1
CASSPGLAGGMQFF
>TRBV2|TRBJ2-7
CASSEVGRDSNYEQYF
>TRBV2|TRBJ1-2
CASSEEVGPSGGYTF
>TRBV25-1|TRBJ2-7
CASSAITGAYSSYEQYF
>TRBV4-2|TRBJ2-7
CASSQGTQSYEQYF
>TRBV19|TRBJ1-3
CASSKGTAFPGNTIYF
>TRBV5-8|TRBJ2-1
CASKNSGVRSYNEQFF
>TRBV9|TRBJ1-2
CASSVVPDSANYGYTF
>TRBV15|TRBJ2-3
CATSGVGLADLSTDTQYF
>TRBV7-8|TRBJ2-4
CASSLSRVLAKNIQYF
>TRBV5-1|TRBJ2-3
CASGVGDRSTDTQYF
>TRBV7-3|TRBJ2-3
CASSPDSPRGDTQYF
>TRBV6-5|TRBJ1-2
CASSLQGSTYGYTF
>TRBV5-1|TRBJ2-3
CASSAQLAGGQYF
>TRBV27|TRBJ2-1
CASSFGARTSGRYGGSYNEQFF
>TRBV9|TRBJ2-1
CASSVAGGPYNEQFF